These 29 T cell receptor beta chains share one sample of origin, sequenced in a study of molecular identifiers for immune sequencing clone quantification. TCRdb reanalysed the PCR reads using MiXCR and keeps one entry per CDR3 protein. The sample consists of more than 250,000 distinct CDR3 sequences, about 20% of them appearing once. What was sequenced was naive CD8+ T cells from blood, with Jurkat cell RNA spiked in. As to subset: FACS-sorted CD8+CD4-CCR7+CD45RA+ naive T cells. The receptors come from a human donor in good health. Some libraries in this study had Jurkat cell RNA spiked in.

This clonotype was counted between two and nine times. The chain links TRBV15 to TRBJ2-3, with 11 bases identical to TRBD2. This CDR3 region has 16 residues. With V trimmed by 0 bases and J by 1 base, 0 bases remained unmatched. Germline CDR1 reads LNHNV; CDR2 reads YYDKDF (reference sequence). In nucleotides, the CDR3 is TGTGCCACCAGCAGAGAGGGACTAGCGGGCACAGATACGCAGTATTTT. Its protein is CATSREGLAGTDTQYF.

This clonotype was detected ten times or more. The CDR3 sequence: CASSFNDNQPQHF. The CDR3 DNA is TGTGCCAGCAGTTTTAATGACAATCAGCCCCAGCATTTT. V usage is TRBV12-3 or TRBV12-4 and J usage is TRBJ1-5; D unclear. V was pared by 3 bases and J by 3 bases, with 6 bases between. The CDR3 consists of 13 residues.

This clonotype was detected ten times or more. V is TRBV7-9 and J is TRBJ1-3, with TRBD1 identical over 7 bases. This CDR3 region has 14 residues. CDR1 is SEHNR, CDR2 FQNEAQ, per germline (reference sequence). Unmatched junction bases numbered 5, after V lost 5 bases and J lost 4 bases. The CDR3 loop is CASSPETGGNTIYF. The CDR3 coding sequence is TGTGCCAGCAGCCCGGAGACAGGGGGAAACACCATATATTTT.

Points on this clonotype: Germline is not matched at one junction end, which may reflect a read error. This rearrangement joins TRBV7-9 to TRBJ2-2; TRBD2 is a possible D gene (6 bases). The germline V gene encodes CDR1 SEHNR and CDR2 FQNEAQ (reference sequence). The CDR3 is 16 amino acids. CDR3 residues: CASSPPGQGGTGGLFF. CDR3 bases: TGTGCCAGCAGCCCCCCAGGCCAGGGTGGCACCGGGGGGCTGTTTTTT. Drawing the rest from reference TRBV7-9 and TRBJ2-2, the complete variable domain is DTGVSQNPRHKITKRGQNVTFRCDPISEHNRLYWYRQTLGQGPEFLTYFQNEAQLEKSRLLSDRFSAERPKGSFSTLEIQRTEQGDSAMYLCASSPPGQGGTGGLFFGEGSRLTVL.

This clonotype was seen ten or more times. J is TRBJ1-1 and V is TRBV24-1, with a tentative D call TRBD1 (5 bases). The CDR3 is made up of 12 amino acids. V lost 10 bases and J lost 1, with 9 bases in between. Germline V gene lookup returns CDR1 KGHDR and CDR2 SFDVKD. The CDR3 reads CATRDRNTEAFF. The CDR3 DNA follows: TGTGCCACGAGAGACAGGAACACTGAAGCTTTCTTT.

This clonotype has at least ten counts. This rearrangement joins TRBV30 to TRBJ1-5; D gene uncertain. Germline-derived CDR1 and CDR2 are GTSNPN and SVGIG (reference sequence). V gave up 1 base and J gave up 6 bases, with 16 bases separating them. This CDR3 contains 15 residues. CDR3 amino acids: CAWSDDSGFGQPQHF. In DNA form, the CDR3 reads TGTGCCTGGAGTGATGATTCGGGGTTTGGTCAGCCCCAGCATTTT.

In this sample, this clonotype turned up many times. The CDR3 nucleotides are TGCGCCAGCAGCTCCGAGGCGGGATACTCCTACGAGCAGTACTTC. Translated, it gives CASSSEAGYSYEQYF. The rearrangement joins TRBV5-1 to TRBJ2-7; D is perhaps TRBD2 (6 bases). Trimming pared 3 bases from V and 0 bases from J, leaving 13 bases between. The CDR3 extends over 15 amino acids. The germline gives CDR1 SGHRS, CDR2 YFSETQ.

As for this clonotype: This clone may be a read error of a much larger clone one base away. Without the conserved terminal phenylalanine or tryptophan, this CDR3 likely stems from a read error. V gene TRBV20-1 combines with J gene TRBJ1-5; D call uncertain. The CDR3 covers 17 residues. V was pared by 3 bases and J by 0 bases, with 18 bases between. CDR1 DFQATT and CDR2 SNEGSKA come from the germline V gene (reference sequence). The DNA of the CDR3 is TGCAGTGCTAGTAACTCAAGGTGGGGTTATAGCAATCAGCCCCAGCATTTA. This codes for CSASNSRWGYSNQPQHL.

A note on this clonotype: Possible read error: a much larger clone is one base away. The chain combines TRBV12-3 or TRBV12-4 with TRBJ2-6; possible D gene TRBD1, 6 bases. This CDR3 region has 15 residues. The CDR3 nucleotides read TGTGCCAGCAGCACTACATCGCTGGGGGCCAACGTCCTGATTTTC. It encodes CASSTTSLGANVLIF.

This clonotype was observed at least ten times. The V gene is TRBV25-1, the J gene TRBJ2-7; 8 bases are a match to TRBD1. The CDR3 has 12 amino acids. After removal of 8 bases from V and 4 bases from J, the junction contained 4 bases not matched to a gene. Germline V gene lookup returns CDR1 MGHDK and CDR2 SYGVNS. The CDR3 is CASGTGGYEQYF. In DNA form, the CDR3 reads TGTGCCAGCGGAACAGGGGGGTACGAGCAGTACTTC.

This clonotype was recorded at least ten times. The CDR3 loop reads CASSRDRGFSTDTQYF. The CDR3 DNA sequence: TGTGCCAGTAGTAGGGACAGGGGCTTTAGCACAGATACGCAGTATTTT. The chain recombines TRBV19 with TRBJ2-3, with 10 bases that match TRBD1. The CDR3 is 16 amino acids. The junction had 4 bases not matched to a gene; V was cut back by 4 bases and J by 0 bases. CDR1 and CDR2 (germline): LNHDA, SQIVND (reference sequence). Supplemented by reference TRBV19 and TRBJ2-3, the full variable domain reads DGGITQSPKYLFRKEGQNVTLSCEQNLNHDAMYWYRQDPGQGLRLIYYSQIVNDFQKGDIAEGYSVSREKKESFPLTVTSAQKNPTAFYLCASSRDRGFSTDTQYFGPGTRLTVL.

This clonotype occurred many times. The genes are TRBV6-5 and TRBJ1-1, with D unclear. Germline assignment: CDR1 MNHEY and CDR2 SVGAGI. V lost 2 bases to trimming and J lost 5 bases, with 9 bases between them. This CDR3 region has 13 residues. DNA for the CDR3: TGTGCCAGCAGTTACAGGGTTGGGACTGAAGCTTTCTTT. Amino acid sequence: CASSYRVGTEAFF.

At least ten counts were recorded for this clonotype. The V gene is TRBV27, the J gene TRBJ2-5, with unresolved D. In germline, CDR1 is MNHEY, CDR2 SMNVEV (reference sequence). V lost 6 bases and J 2 bases, leaving 10 bases between the germline ends. This CDR3 has 13 amino acids. Here the CDR3 DNA reads TGTGCCAGCAGGCATCTGAAACAAGAGACCCAGTACTTC. Translated: CASRHLKQETQYF.

This clonotype has just a few counts. V gene TRBV27 combines with J gene TRBJ2-6; D perhaps matches TRBD1 (6 bases). The CDR3 covers 18 residues. The V gene lost 5 bases and the J gene lost 0 bases, with 17 bases spanning the gap. The V gene's germline CDR1 is MNHEY and CDR2 SMNVEV (reference sequence). CDR3 region: CASSELTRTASGANVLTF. The CDR3 DNA sequence: TGTGCCAGCAGTGAGTTGACAAGGACAGCCTCTGGGGCCAACGTCCTGACTTTC. The complete variable domain, with remaining parts taken from reference TRBV27 and TRBJ2-6, reads EAQVTQNPRYLITVTGKKLTVTCSQNMNHEYMSWYRQDPGLGLRQIYYSMNVEVTDKGDVPEGYKVSRKEKRNFPLILESPSPNQTSLYFCASSELTRTASGANVLTFGAGSRLTVL.

This clonotype was observed a few times. Here the CDR3 reads CASSPNSGEGYNEQFF. The CDR3 DNA reads as TGTGCCAGCAGCCCAAATTCGGGGGAGGGCTACAATGAGCAGTTCTTC. The genes are TRBV12-3 or TRBV12-4 and TRBJ2-1, with 7 positions matching TRBD2. J gave up 3 bases and V 6 bases, and 11 bases lay outside the gene matches. The CDR3 has 16 residues.

This clonotype appeared many times. This chain uses TRBV9 with TRBJ1-6, with 9 bases matching TRBD1. Germline assignment: CDR1 SGDLS and CDR2 YYNGEE. The V segment lost 0 bases and the J segment 6 bases; nucleotides outside the gene matches: 7. The CDR3 is 17 amino acids. The CDR3 DNA sequence: TGTGCCAGCAGCGTAGAAGGACAGGGGACTTTTAATTCACCCCTCCACTTT. The encoded protein is CASSVEGQGTFNSPLHF.

This clonotype came up a few times. V usage is TRBV28 and J usage is TRBJ2-7; D is ambiguous. The CDR3 is made up of 11 amino acids. The germline V gene has CDR1 MDHEN and CDR2 SYDVKM. V lost 8 bases and J lost 3, with 8 bases in between. In DNA, the CDR3 is TGTGCCAGCGGGTTGAGCTACGAGCAGTACTTC. Its protein is CASGLSYEQYF.

With respect to this clonotype: Since a much larger clone is just one base distant, this may be a read error. V is TRBV27 and J is TRBJ2-7; D possibly corresponds to TRBD2 (7 bases). Germline V gene sequence: CDR1 MNHEY, CDR2 SMNVEV (reference sequence). V gave up 7 bases and J gave up 1 base, with 11 bases separating them. The CDR3 runs to 13 residues. The CDR3 loop is CASTRGASYEQYF. CDR3 DNA: TGTGCCAGCACACGGGGGGCTTCCTACGAGCAGTACTTC.

This clonotype came up many times. CDR3 residues: CASSSQGAETQYF. CDR3 DNA: TGTGCCAGCAGCTCCCAGGGAGCAGAGACCCAGTACTTC. The chain carries TRBV7-9 and TRBJ2-5, with D perhaps given as TRBD1 or TRBD2 (5 bases each). The germline V and J ends were trimmed by 4 bases and 4 bases, with 10 bases remaining between them. This CDR3 has 13 residues. Germline CDR1 and CDR2: SEHNR and FQNEAQ (reference sequence).

Regarding this clonotype: It may be a read error: a sequence one base away is much more abundant. The chain links TRBV4-3 to TRBJ2-3, with 7 positions matching TRBD1. CDR1 LGHNA and CDR2 YSLEER come from the germline V gene. This CDR3 has 15 residues. DNA for the CDR3: TGCGCCAGCAGCCCCAGCCAAATAGGGACAGATAGGCAGTATTTT. Translation gives CASSPSQIGTDRQYF.

This clonotype has ten or more counts. V is TRBV5-1 and J is TRBJ1-1; 7 positions agree with TRBD1. The CDR3 is made up of 18 amino acids. The V and J ends lost 0 bases and 2 bases, in that order; junction bases with no gene match: 13. Germline V CDR1 and CDR2: SGHRS, YFSETQ. The CDR3 region has the DNA TGCGCCAGCAGCTTGGATGGGAGGGCAGGGGGTCGTAACACTGAAGCTTTCTTT. Translation: CASSLDGRAGGRNTEAFF.

This clonotype came up many times. The V gene is TRBV5-4, the J gene TRBJ2-7; D is perhaps TRBD1 (7 bases). Germline CDR1 reads SGHNT; CDR2 reads YYREEE (reference sequence). This CDR3 is built from 14 residues. Trimming shortened V by 3 bases and J by 5 bases, and 15 bases separated the two germline ends. The CDR3 reads CASSSNRGGNEQYF. CDR3 coding DNA: TGTGCCAGCAGCTCTAACAGGGGAGGCAACGAGCAGTACTTC.

This chain connects TRBV30 to TRBJ2-1, with D perhaps matching TRBD2 (5 bases). The CDR3 consists of 13 residues. Germline CDR1 reads GTSNPN; CDR2 reads SVGIG (reference sequence). The V end lost 5 bases, the J end lost 5 bases, and 13 bases lay between the germline ends. CDR3 sequence reads: CAWDPGSHNEQFF. CDR3 in DNA: TGTGCCTGGGACCCGGGATCCCACAATGAGCAGTTCTTC.

The chain joins TRBV20-1 to TRBJ2-7, with D perhaps matching TRBD1 or TRBD2 (5 bases each). This CDR3 region has 14 residues. Germline V gene sequence: CDR1 DFQATT, CDR2 SNEGSKA (reference sequence). Trimming removed 1 base from V and 2 bases from J, with 12 bases in between. The CDR3 nucleotides read TGCAGTGCTAGAGCTGGGGGAACTCCCTACGAGCAGTACTTC. Amino acid sequence: CSARAGGTPYEQYF.

The table lists this clonotype with many counts. V and J are TRBV5-1 and TRBJ2-1; D is perhaps TRBD2 (5 bases). The CDR3 is made up of 17 amino acids. Trimming stripped 4 bases from V and 0 bases from J, with 17 bases between. The V gene's germline CDR1 is SGHRS and CDR2 YFSETQ. CDR3 sequence: CASSPGRTRDSYNEQFF. DNA for the CDR3: TGCGCCAGCAGCCCCGGGCGTACTAGAGACTCCTACAATGAGCAGTTCTTC.

This clonotype showed up just a few times. V gene TRBV19 combines with J gene TRBJ2-3, with D possibly matching TRBD1 (5 bases). This CDR3 region has 14 residues. Trimming removed 1 base at V and 5 bases at J, with 10 bases between. Germline V lookup: CDR1 LNHDA, CDR2 SQIVND (reference sequence). CDR3 DNA sequence: TGTGCCAGTAGTATAGGGGGCGGATTAGATACGCAGTATTTT. Protein sequence: CASSIGGGLDTQYF.

Notes on this clonotype: This clone may be a read error of a much larger clone one base away. The chain is built from TRBV5-6 and TRBJ2-5; D unresolved. Germline lookup yields CDR1 SGHDT and CDR2 YYEEEE. This CDR3 is 13 amino acids long. V shed 3 bases and J shed 4 bases, with 10 bases lying between them. The CDR3 loop reads CASSWNGRETQYF. CDR3 in DNA: TGTGCCAGCAGCTGGAACGGGCGAGAGACCCAGTACTTC.

This clonotype was seen once. A much larger clonotype is one base distant, so this may be a read error. The rearrangement uses TRBV5-6 and TRBJ2-2, with TRBD1 matching 7 bases. The junction had 3 bases not matched to a gene; V was cut back by 3 bases and J by 1 base. The germline CDR1 and CDR2 sequences are SGHDT and YYEEEE. The CDR3 totals 15 residues. The CDR3 coding sequence is TGTGCCAGCAGCTGGGACAGAGGGAACACCGGGGAGCTGTTTTTT. Protein sequence: CASSWDRGNTGELFF.

This clonotype was observed many times. This chain joins TRBV9 and TRBJ2-3; 9 positions match TRBD2. From germline, CDR1 is SGDLS and CDR2 YYNGEE. The CDR3 runs to 18 residues. Trimming cost V 4 bases and J 4 bases; bases outside gene matches: 16. Here the CDR3 reads CASSPTGRGGNMADTQYF. The CDR3 coding sequence is TGTGCCAGCAGCCCTACCGGGCGGGGGGGCAATATGGCAGATACGCAGTATTTT.